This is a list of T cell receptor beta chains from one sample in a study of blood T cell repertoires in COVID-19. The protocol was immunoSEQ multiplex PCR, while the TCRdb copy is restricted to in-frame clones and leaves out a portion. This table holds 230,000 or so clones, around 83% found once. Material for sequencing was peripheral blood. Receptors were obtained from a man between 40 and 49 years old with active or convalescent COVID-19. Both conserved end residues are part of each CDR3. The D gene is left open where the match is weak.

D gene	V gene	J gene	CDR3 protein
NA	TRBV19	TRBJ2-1	CASRPGPTVDEQFF
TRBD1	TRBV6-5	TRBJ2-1	CASSLTGQGINEQFF
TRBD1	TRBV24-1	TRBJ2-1	CATSGGQNNEQFF
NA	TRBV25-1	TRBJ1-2	CASSTRGGVRGYTF
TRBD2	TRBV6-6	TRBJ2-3	CASSYSQGLASDTQYF
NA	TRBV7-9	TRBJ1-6	CASSQDYSPLHF
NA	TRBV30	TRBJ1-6	CAWRSPSSYNSPLHF
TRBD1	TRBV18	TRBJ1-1	CASASSGQGANTEAFF
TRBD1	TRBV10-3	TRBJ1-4	CAISDGGGGEKLFF
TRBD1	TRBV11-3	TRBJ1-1	CASSLDRDRGMGEAFF
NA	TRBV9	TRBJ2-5	CASSSSPGEGFGETQYF
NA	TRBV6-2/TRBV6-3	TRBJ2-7	CASSYSREQYF
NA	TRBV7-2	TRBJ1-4	CASSLDSHNEKLFF
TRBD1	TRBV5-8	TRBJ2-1	CASSLGTGVGNEQFF
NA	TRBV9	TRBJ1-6	CASSVDGGAGSPLHF
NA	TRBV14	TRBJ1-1	CASSQVNQGYAEAFF
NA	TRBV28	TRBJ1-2	CASSLHNRVSGYTF
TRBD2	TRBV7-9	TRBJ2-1	CASSITGTRLTIEQFF
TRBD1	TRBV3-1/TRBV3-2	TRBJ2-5	CASSQLAGGTETQYF
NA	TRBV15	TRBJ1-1	CATSRDWAGVKGSMNTEAFF
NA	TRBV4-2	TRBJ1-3	CASSGDIGAVGNTIYF
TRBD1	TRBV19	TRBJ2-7	CASSIETDRHEQYF
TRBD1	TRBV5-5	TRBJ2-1	CASSLVGTGTRNEQFF
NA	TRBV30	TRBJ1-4	CAWSSYNEKLFF
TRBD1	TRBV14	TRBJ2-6	CASSQDWTGRSGANVLTF
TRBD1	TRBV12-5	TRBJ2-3	CASGSSRGPYFSDTQYF
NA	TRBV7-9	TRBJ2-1	CASGEWNEQFF
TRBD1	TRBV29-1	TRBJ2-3	CSVDGQGATDTQYF
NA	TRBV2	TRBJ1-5	CASGEQAQVTLHF
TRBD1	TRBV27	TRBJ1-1	CASSSNTGGTTEAFF
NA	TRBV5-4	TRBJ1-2	CASSLYDRTSFYGYTF
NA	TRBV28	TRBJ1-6	CASRNAPNSNSPLHF
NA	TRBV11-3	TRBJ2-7	CASSAPERFYEQYF
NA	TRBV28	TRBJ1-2	CASSLAGGATNYGYTF
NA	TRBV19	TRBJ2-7	CASGGTRDHEQYF
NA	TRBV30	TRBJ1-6	CAWRQVYNSPLHF
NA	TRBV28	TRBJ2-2	CASSSGSAQTGELFF
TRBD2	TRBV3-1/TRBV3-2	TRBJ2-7	CASSQEGAGGAYEQYF
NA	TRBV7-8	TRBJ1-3	CASSLAIQAGNTIYF
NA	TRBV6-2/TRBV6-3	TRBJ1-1	CASSFHTTAKNTEAFF
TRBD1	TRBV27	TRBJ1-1	CASSPDRGPWAEAFF
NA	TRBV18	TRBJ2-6	CASSPPPGVGANVLTF